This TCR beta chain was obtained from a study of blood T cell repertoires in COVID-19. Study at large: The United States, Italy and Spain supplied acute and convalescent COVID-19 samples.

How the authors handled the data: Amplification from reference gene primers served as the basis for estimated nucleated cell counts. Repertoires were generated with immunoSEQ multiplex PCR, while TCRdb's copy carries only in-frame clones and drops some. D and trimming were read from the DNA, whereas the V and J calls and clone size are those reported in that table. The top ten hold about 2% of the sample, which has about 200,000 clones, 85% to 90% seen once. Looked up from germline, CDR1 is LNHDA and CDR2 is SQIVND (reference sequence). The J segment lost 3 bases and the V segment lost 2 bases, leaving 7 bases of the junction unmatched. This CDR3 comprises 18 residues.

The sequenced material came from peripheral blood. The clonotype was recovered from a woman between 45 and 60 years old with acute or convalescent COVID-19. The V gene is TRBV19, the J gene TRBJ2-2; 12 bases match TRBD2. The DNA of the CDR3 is TGTGCCAGTAGTATAAGGCTAGCGGGAGGGCCGCACACCGGGGAGCTGTTTTTT. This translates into CASSIRLAGGPHTGELFF. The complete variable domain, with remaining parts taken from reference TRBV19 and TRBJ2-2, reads DGGITQSPKYLFRKEGQNVTLSCEQNLNHDAMYWYRQDPGQGLRLIYYSQIVNDFQKGDIAEGYSVSREKKESFPLTVTSAQKNPTAFYLCASSIRLAGGPHTGELFFGEGSRLTVL.